This TCR beta chain comes out of a study of blood T cells in healthy people across ages (dated by TCRdb to between 2014 and 2017). Regarding the complete study: Template switching captured roughly one uniquely barcoded TCR beta cDNA molecule per two T cells in model experiments. The study analyzed two additional independent replicas of 1 million unique cDNA reads from the same blood draw for two donors, one aged 18 to 29 and one aged 80 or older. The donors were divided into four age groups: young (average roughly 17 years), middle-aged (over 35), aged (approximately 64) and long-lived (around 80). To avoid experimental bias, donors of different ages were distributed randomly across sequencing lanes. The study measured age-related changes in TCR beta repertoire diversity using deep sequencing normalized with unique cDNA molecular identifiers.

The protocol used for the library was 5' RACE. Sequenced using an Illumina HiSeq 2500. A second PCR of about 7 to 12 cycles was performed with a sample-barcoded 5' primer and a J-beta primer mix. Each TCR beta cDNA molecule received a unique molecular identifier from a template-switch 5' adaptor carrying 12 random nucleotides. At least 3 million CDR3-containing paired-end reads were obtained from each sample. The Mint cDNA synthesis kit, primed by a TRBC-specific oligonucleotide, was used to synthesize first-strand cDNA from all RNA. All cDNA was treated with uracil-DNA glycosylase and then went through a first 18-cycle PCR with the universal primers M1SS and BC2_uni_R. On the authors' methods: Each sample was normalized by randomly selecting 1 million high-quality reads, each carrying a distinct molecular identifier. Reads with shared molecular identifiers were discarded instead of being binned into consensus sequences. MiTCR, run with a Q25 quality threshold and the strictest error-elimination algorithm, handled CDR3 identification, clonotype clustering and error correction. A nonparametric unseen species model with Euler transformation was used to estimate a lower bound on total TCR beta diversity. The public reads were run again by TCRdb, first through fastp at Q25 and then through MiXCR, and only productive beta chains were kept. Each CDR3 protein gets just one entry, which takes the most common genes and DNA from the rows behind it. These V and J calls originate from TCRdb's pipeline instead of the authors' own analysis. The sample table contains some 1.7 million distinct CDR3 sequences; only one count was recorded for roughly 27% of them. The top ten clones comprise over 7% of the sample.

The CDR3 runs 13 amino acids, cysteine and phenylalanine included. CDR3 DNA only is kept here, 39 bases in frame from base 1. V is reduced by 2 bases and J by 5 bases, leaving a spacing of 8 bases between them. CDR1 SGHRS and CDR2 YFSETQ were looked up in the germline V gene. Donors were about 36 systemically healthy Caucasian individuals from Russia aged 6 to 90 years. Approximately 9.3 milliliters of peripheral blood were collected from each donor into EDTA-treated Vacutainer tubes. Ficoll-Paque density-gradient centrifugation was used to isolate PBMCs, with at least 7 million per sample. Trizol reagent was used to extract total RNA from the PBMCs, yielding at least 6 micrograms per sample. For every donor, an aliquot of PBMCs went through flow cytometry to measure the percentages of naive CD45RAhigh/CD27high T cells. On this clonotype: The antigen this receptor binds is unknown. No quality values exist for individual bases; no much larger clone is one base distant.

Overall study outcomes, separate from this receptor: Observed TCR beta diversity correlated strongly with the percentage of naive T cells measured by flow cytometry. Since profiling was done on bulk unsorted PBMCs, naive and antigen-experienced compartments could not be conclusively compared. The long-lived group showed more naive CD4+ T cells, fewer expanded clones and increased TCR diversity than the aged group, suggesting age selection. Observed TCR beta diversity per million T cells fell roughly linearly with age, and a significant reduction was already apparent by age around 39. Total diversity estimates from one million sequenced T cells were considered lower bounds and underestimates. Because the CMV infection status of the donors was unknown, age-related changes in expanded clonotypes may potentially have been confounded.

The rearrangement combines TRBV5-1 with TRBJ1-5, with TRBD1 tentatively as D gene (5 bases match). The TCR comes from a woman in her thirties in good health. Sample: blood. The CDR3 protein: CASSLQDHQPQHF. The bases are TGCGCCAGCAGCTTACAGGACCATCAGCCCCAGCATTTT.